Listed here are 27 T cell receptor beta chains from one sample, sequenced in a study of graft-versus-host responses after intestinal transplantation. The table came from immunoSEQ multiplex PCR; TCRdb's copy has only in-frame clones and leaves some out. Of 95,000 or so clones in the sample, around 90% were seen once. Material: PBMCs, obtained 450 to 480 days after intestinal transplant. The receptors derive from a human patient who received an intestinal transplant, so some T cells may come from the graft donor.

V gene TRBV7-9 combines with J gene TRBJ1-4; D gene ambiguous. The CDR3 loop spans 14 amino acids. The germline V gene has CDR1 SEHNR and CDR2 FQNEAQ (reference sequence). V was shortened by 0 bases and J by 5 bases, with 7 bases between the two germline ends. CDR3 nucleotides: TGTGCCAGCAGCTTAGCCACATCCAATGAAAAACTGTTTTTT. Its translation is CASSLATSNEKLFF.

The count of this clone is one. The J gene is TRBJ1-1, the V gene TRBV5-6; tentatively, D is TRBD1 (5 bases). This CDR3 region has 16 residues. Per the germline V gene, CDR1 is SGHDT and CDR2 is YYEEEE. V shed 6 bases and J shed 2 bases, with 20 bases lying between them. CDR3 region: CASTPPVGHLNTEAFF. The CDR3 DNA reads as TGTGCCAGCACCCCCCCGGTGGGGCACCTTAACACTGAAGCTTTCTTT. The whole variable domain, filled in from reference TRBV5-6 and TRBJ1-1, reads DAGVTQSPTHLIKTRGQQVTLRCSPKSGHDTVSWYQQALGQGPQFIFQYYEEEERQRGNFPDRFSGHQFPNYSSELNVNALLLGDSALYLCASTPPVGHLNTEAFFGQGTRLTVV.

This chain uses TRBV4-1 with TRBJ1-3, with 11 bases fitting TRBD1. The CDR3 loop spans 17 amino acids. CDR1 MGHRA and CDR2 YSYEKL come from the germline V gene. J was trimmed by 7 bases and V by 1 base; bases with no gene match: 9. CDR3 coding DNA: TGCGCCAGCAGCCAAGGAAGGGCCGGGACAGGGGGGAACACCATATATTTT. Protein: CASSQGRAGTGGNTIYF.

DNA of the CDR3: TGTGCCAGCAGCGAAGGGGGGATTGAAGCTTTCTTT. Amino acids: CASSEGGIEAFF. The chain joins TRBV7-6 to TRBJ1-1, with a possible D match to TRBD1 (6 bases). The CDR3 totals 12 residues. V was shortened by 5 bases and J by 7 bases, with 11 bases between the two germline ends. Germline-derived CDR1 and CDR2 are SGHVS and FNYEAQ.

V usage is TRBV5-6 and J usage is TRBJ2-7, with D uncertain. Germline loops: CDR1 SGHDT, CDR2 YYEEEE. V dropped 7 bases and J dropped 3 bases, with 11 bases sitting between them. This CDR3 is 12 amino acids long. The CDR3 loop reads CASCRRSYEQYF. DNA for the CDR3: TGTGCCAGCTGCAGACGGAGCTACGAGCAGTACTTC.

CDR3 in amino acids: CASSLGQGGTNEKLFF. Written as DNA, the CDR3 is TGTGCCAGCAGCTTGGGGCAGGGTGGTACTAATGAAAAACTGTTTTTT. The chain combines TRBV5-8 with TRBJ1-4, with D possibly being TRBD1 (5 bases). The CDR3 length is 16 residues. Trimming removed 0 bases from V and 2 bases from J, with 11 bases in between. From germline, CDR1 is SGHTS and CDR2 YDEGEE. The whole variable domain, filled in from reference TRBV5-8 and TRBJ1-4, reads EAGVTQSPTHLIKTRGQQATLRCSPISGHTSVYWYQQALGLGLQFLLWYDEGEERNRGNFPPRFSGRQFPNYSSELNVNALELEDSALYLCASSLGQGGTNEKLFFGSGTQLSVL.

The chain links TRBV5-1 to TRBJ1-1; 8 bases line up with TRBD1. V shed 1 base, J shed 0 bases, and the junction held 5 bases outside the gene matches. The CDR3 covers 16 residues. Germline values: CDR1 SGHRS, CDR2 YFSETQ. CDR3 sequence (DNA): TGCGCCAGCAGCTTGACCCGACAGGGGATGAACACTGAAGCTTTCTTT. This gives the protein CASSLTRQGMNTEAFF.

The CDR3 DNA sequence: TGTGCCATCGGACCCGGGGTCACTGAAGCTTTCTTT. Translating it yields CAIGPGVTEAFF. The chain links TRBV6-6 to TRBJ1-1; D is ambiguous. The CDR3 has 12 amino acids. V lost 10 bases and J lost 4, with 13 bases in between. Per the germline V gene, CDR1 is MNHNY and CDR2 is SVGAGI (reference sequence).

The CDR3 spells CARSLPAHWGSYNEQFF. CDR3 in DNA: TGTGCCAGAAGCTTACCAGCTCACTGGGGATCGTACAATGAGCAGTTCTTC. The chain is built from TRBV7-5 and TRBJ2-1. TRBV7-5 represents a pseudogene. The CDR3 is 17 amino acids.

This chain connects TRBV12-5 to TRBJ1-2; 7 positions agree with TRBD1. J lost 0 bases, V lost 0 bases, and 7 bases had no gene match. From germline, CDR1 is LGHNT and CDR2 FRNRAP. This CDR3 comprises 17 residues. The CDR3 DNA reads as TGTGCTAGTGGTTTGGTACAGGGGCTCAAATCTAACTATGGCTACACCTTC. It is translated as CASGLVQGLKSNYGYTF.

The rearrangement links TRBV27 to TRBJ1-1; a weak D match, TRBD1 (5 bases). The germline V gene encodes CDR1 MNHEY and CDR2 SMNVEV (reference sequence). V lost 6 bases and J 3 bases, leaving 14 bases between the germline ends. CDR3 length equals 14 residues. CDR3 in DNA: TGTGCCAGCAGGTCATGGGGGGGTCACACTGAAGCTTTCTTT. Residues: CASRSWGGHTEAFF.

The chain uses TRBV6-1 and TRBJ2-2; possibly TRBD2 for D (5 bases). The CDR3 is 18 residues long. Germline CDR1 reads MNHNS; CDR2 reads SASEGT. Trimming removed 0 bases at V and 2 bases at J, with 16 bases between. The CDR3 bases are TGTGCCAGCAGTGAAGCGCGGCGGGCAGAAAGCAACACCGGGGAGCTGTTTTTT. Protein sequence: CASSEARRAESNTGELFF.

CDR3 protein: CASRVASDTQYF. The CDR3 DNA is TGTGCCAGCAGAGTAGCTTCAGATACGCAGTATTTT. The rearrangement links TRBV6-1 to TRBJ2-3; D remains ambiguous. V shed 6 bases and J shed 4 bases, with 8 bases lying between them. Germline CDR1 reads MNHNS; CDR2 reads SASEGT. CDR3 length equals 12 residues.

The CDR3 reads CSVVEMYEQYF. The DNA of the CDR3 is TGCAGCGTTGTTGAGATGTACGAGCAGTACTTC. The rearrangement links TRBV29-1 to TRBJ2-7; D call uncertain. CDR3 size: 11 residues. Germline V gene sequence: CDR1 SQVTM, CDR2 ANQGSEA. V was clipped by 4 bases and J by 4 bases, with 8 bases between them.

This chain connects TRBV5-1 to TRBJ1-1; the D gene is possibly TRBD1 (6 bases). Trimming took 3 bases from V and 2 from J, leaving 11 bases between them. Germline assignment: CDR1 SGHRS and CDR2 YFSETQ. The CDR3 totals 14 residues. The CDR3 spells CASSSTGINTEAFF. The CDR3, as DNA: TGCGCCAGCAGCTCAACAGGGATCAACACTGAAGCTTTCTTT.

CDR3: CASSGTGGWETQYF. Written as DNA, the CDR3 is TGCGCCAGCAGCGGAACAGGGGGCTGGGAGACCCAGTACTTC. The rearrangement links TRBV5-1 to TRBJ2-5; TRBD1 matches 9 bases. Germline V gene sequence: CDR1 SGHRS, CDR2 YFSETQ. This CDR3 has 14 residues. Trimming at V came to 4 bases and at J to 5 bases, leaving 6 bases not matched to a gene.

The rearrangement uses TRBV18 and TRBJ2-2; D uncertain. The germline V gene encodes CDR1 KGHSH and CDR2 LQKENI. Trimming removed 3 bases from V and 1 base from J, with 9 bases in between. The CDR3 is 15 residues long. The CDR3 coding sequence is TGTGCCAGCTCACCGAGTCGGGTGAACACCGGGGAGCTGTTTTTT. Protein: CASSPSRVNTGELFF.

The chain couples TRBV27 to TRBJ1-5, with a tentative D call TRBD1 (6 bases). The CDR3 consists of 14 residues. Germline V lookup: CDR1 MNHEY, CDR2 SMNVEV (reference sequence). Trimming removed 1 base at V and 9 bases at J, with 13 bases between. The CDR3 nucleotides read TGTGCCAGCAGTTTATTCAGAGGGGGGACGCCCCAGCATTTT. It specifies CASSLFRGGTPQHF.

CDR3 sequence reads: CAIYLGTQYF. The CDR3, as DNA: TGTGCCATATACTTGGGGACCCAGTACTTC. The V and J genes are TRBV2 and TRBJ2-5; D remains unclear. V gave up 10 bases and J gave up 7 bases, with 10 bases separating them. This CDR3 comprises 10 residues. Looked up from germline, CDR1 is SNHLY and CDR2 is FYNNEI.

This rearrangement joins TRBV19 to TRBJ2-5, with 9 nucleotides matching TRBD2. The trim removed 5 bases at V and 2 bases at J, leaving 3 bases unmatched. Germline V gives CDR1 LNHDA, CDR2 SQIVND (reference sequence). The CDR3 contains 14 residues. CDR3: CASSALAGQETQYF. CDR3 in DNA: TGTGCCAGTAGTGCACTAGCGGGTCAAGAGACCCAGTACTTC. The variable domain in full, with the rest retrieved from reference TRBV19 and TRBJ2-5, is DGGITQSPKYLFRKEGQNVTLSCEQNLNHDAMYWYRQDPGQGLRLIYYSQIVNDFQKGDIAEGYSVSREKKESFPLTVTSAQKNPTAFYLCASSALAGQETQYFGPGTRLLVL.

The chain uses TRBV28 and TRBJ1-1, with D unresolved. The CDR3 is made up of 12 amino acids. Germline CDR1 reads MDHEN; CDR2 reads SYDVKM. The V gene lost 8 bases and the J gene lost 2 bases, with 9 bases spanning the gap. The CDR3 DNA follows: TGTGCCAGCGCGTCCCCTAACACTGAAGCTTTCTTT. It encodes CASASPNTEAFF.

The genes are TRBV6-1 and TRBJ2-6; unclear D gene. Germline CDR1 is MNHNS and CDR2 is SASEGT. With 4 bases removed from V and 1 base from J, the gap between germline ends came to 8 bases. The CDR3 loop spans 15 amino acids. DNA for the CDR3: TGTGCCAGCAGTGGAAGTTGGTCTGGGGCCAACGTCCTGACTTTC. Residues: CASSGSWSGANVLTF.

In the case of this clone: An end of the junction does not agree with germline; a read error may underlie this. The gene calls are TRBV6-5 and TRBJ1-1; possibly TRBD1 for D (6 bases). The CDR3 covers 16 residues. Germline lookup yields CDR1 MNHEY and CDR2 SVGAGI. CDR3 sequence: CASSYSARGTNTEALF. In nucleotides, the CDR3 is TGTGCCAGCAGTTACTCAGCCAGGGGCACGAACACTGAAGCTCTCTTT.

The CDR3 spells CASSLGANTEAFF. For the CDR3, the DNA is TGCGCCAGCAGCTTGGGGGCTAACACTGAAGCTTTCTTT. V and J are TRBV5-1 and TRBJ1-1; D not certain. CDR1 is SGHRS and CDR2 is YFSETQ in the germline V gene. The CDR3 is 13 residues long. Deletions cut 0 bases from V and 2 bases from J, with 5 bases between.

The chain couples TRBV7-8 to TRBJ1-5; TRBD1 is a possible D gene (5 bases). Trimming shortened V by 5 bases and J by 6 bases, and 8 bases separated the two germline ends. The CDR3 consists of 12 residues. Germline V gene sequence: CDR1 SGHVS, CDR2 FQNEAQ. This CDR3 reads CASSGASQPQHF. CDR3 nucleotides: TGTGCCAGCAGCGGGGCCTCTCAGCCCCAGCATTTT.

The chain recombines TRBV19 with TRBJ1-1; 8 positions agree with TRBD1. Losses at the gene ends were 5 bases for V and 5 bases for J; bases not matched to a gene: 7. CDR3 length: 14 residues. The germline V gene has CDR1 LNHDA and CDR2 SQIVND (reference sequence). The DNA for the CDR3 is TGTGCCAGTAGTGGACGACAGGGGAGGACTGAAGCTTTCTTT. It codes for CASSGRQGRTEAFF.

This chain links TRBV7-6 with TRBJ2-1; no reliable D call. The V end was cut by 5 bases, the J end by 2 bases, with 13 bases between. The CDR3 sequence is 15 residues long. Germline loops: CDR1 SGHVS, CDR2 FNYEAQ. CDR3 DNA sequence: TGTGCCAGCAGCCCATCGAGTGTTCCCTACAATGAGCAGTTCTTC. This gives the protein CASSPSSVPYNEQFF.